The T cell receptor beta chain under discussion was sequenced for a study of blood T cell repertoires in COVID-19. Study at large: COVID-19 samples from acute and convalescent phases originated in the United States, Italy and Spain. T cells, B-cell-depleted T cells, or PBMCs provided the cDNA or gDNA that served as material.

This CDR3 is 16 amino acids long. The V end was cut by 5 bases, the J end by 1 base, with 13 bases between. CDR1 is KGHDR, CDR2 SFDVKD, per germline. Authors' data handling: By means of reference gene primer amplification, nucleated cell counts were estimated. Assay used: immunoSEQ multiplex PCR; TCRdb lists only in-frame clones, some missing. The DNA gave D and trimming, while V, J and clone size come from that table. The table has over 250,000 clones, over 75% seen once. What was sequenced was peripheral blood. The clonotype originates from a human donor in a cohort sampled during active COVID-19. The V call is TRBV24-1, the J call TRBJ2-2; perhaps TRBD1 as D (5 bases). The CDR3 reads CATSAFRVGNTGELFF. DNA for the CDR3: TGTGCCACCAGTGCTTTCAGGGTTGGGAACACCGGGGAGCTGTTTTTT.